Below, 30 T cell receptor beta chains from the same sample are listed, as sequenced in a study of cytomegalovirus exposure and HLA in healthy donors. Researchers ran the PCR with 60 Vbeta and 13 Jbeta primers. Generated by immunoSEQ multiplex PCR, the TCRdb table keeps only in-frame clones and is missing some. The data contain tens of thousands of clones, around 80% of them singletons. Sequenced material: PBMCs. The receptors derive from a man in his fifties in good health and CMV-seropositive.

With respect to this clone: Germline and junction disagree at one end, which may indicate a read error. The genes are TRBV5-6 and TRBJ2-4, with 8 nucleotides matching TRBD2. Germline V CDR1 and CDR2: SGHDT, YYEEEE. The CDR3 has 16 residues. CDR3 region: CASSQPSAGAKNSQYF. In DNA, the CDR3 is TGTGCCAGCAGCCAGCCATCAGCGGGAGCCAAAAACAGTCAGTACTTC.

The chain recombines TRBV19 with TRBJ2-3; the match to TRBD2 covers 8 bases. CDR3 size: 15 residues. Trimming at V came to 5 bases and at J to 4 bases, leaving 8 bases not matched to a gene. Germline V gives CDR1 LNHDA, CDR2 SQIVND (reference sequence). The CDR3 loop is CASSFSGKAADTQYF. As DNA, the CDR3 is TGTGCCAGTAGTTTTAGCGGGAAGGCTGCAGATACGCAGTATTTT. The full variable domain, completed using reference TRBV19 and TRBJ2-3, is DGGITQSPKYLFRKEGQNVTLSCEQNLNHDAMYWYRQDPGQGLRLIYYSQIVNDFQKGDIAEGYSVSREKKESFPLTVTSAQKNPTAFYLCASSFSGKAADTQYFGPGTRLTVL.

This CDR3 is CASSPPKYEQYF. The DNA for the CDR3 is TGTGCCAGCAGTCCGCCTAAATACGAGCAGTACTTC. The genes are TRBV6-6 and TRBJ2-7, with D uncertain. The CDR3 is made up of 12 amino acids. The germline CDR1 and CDR2 sequences are MNHNY and SVGAGI (reference sequence). Trimming left V 5 bases short and J 4 bases short, with 9 bases between.

This chain uses TRBV21-1 with TRBJ2-7; the DNA was not used to check the table's D call, TRBD1. TRBV21-1 counts as a pseudogene. There are 14 residues in the CDR3. DNA for the CDR3: TGTGCCAGCAGCAAAAATGGACACCTTTACGAGCAGTACTTC. Encoded protein: CASSKNGHLYEQYF.

This clone was detected a few times. V gene TRBV30 combines with J gene TRBJ2-1; 13 nucleotides line up with TRBD2. V lost 7 bases to trimming and J lost 7 bases; unmatched junction nucleotides: 16. The CDR3 length is 17 residues. Looked up from germline, CDR1 is GTSNPN and CDR2 is SVGIG (reference sequence). As DNA, the CDR3 is TGTGCCTACGACATGGGGCGGACTAGCGGGAGCGTTAATGAGCAGTTCTTC. This encodes CAYDMGRTSGSVNEQFF.

The chain has TRBV28 and TRBJ2-7, with 9 bases that match TRBD1. The CDR3 consists of 15 residues. Trimming at V came to 3 bases and at J to 0 bases, leaving 3 bases not matched to a gene. Germline CDR1 reads MDHEN; CDR2 reads SYDVKM. In nucleotides, the CDR3 is TGTGCCAGCAGTTTTGGACAGGGGAGCTCCTACGAGCAGTACTTC. The encoded protein is CASSFGQGSSYEQYF.

Comments on this clone: At the DNA level, this CDR3 is encoded by other sequences in the same sample as well. CDR3 in amino acids: CASSPRAGSYNEQFF. CDR3 coding DNA: TGTGCCAGCAGCCCCCGGGCCGGGAGCTACAATGAGCAGTTCTTC. The rearrangement joins TRBV11-3 to TRBJ2-1; TRBD2 is a possible D gene (6 bases). Trimming took off 5 bases at V and 3 bases at J, with 14 bases between the two ends. There are 15 residues in the CDR3. Per the germline V gene, CDR1 is SGHNT and CDR2 is YENEEA.

Note on this clone: One end of the junction fails to match germline, which may point to a read error. V gene TRBV2 combines with J gene TRBJ2-7; D gene ambiguous. There are 13 residues in the CDR3. Germline V CDR1 and CDR2: SNHLY, FYNNEI. CDR3 protein: CASREDTRYEQYF. The CDR3, as DNA: TGTGCCAGCAGGGAAGATACCAGGTACGAGCAGTACTTC. Full variable domain (outside the CDR3, taken from reference TRBV2 and TRBJ2-7): EPEVTQTPSHQVTQMGQEVILRCVPISNHLYFYWYRQILGQKVEFLVSFYNNEISEKSEIFDDQFSVERPDGSNFTLKIRSTKLEDSAMYFCASREDTRYEQYFGPGTRLTVT.

The V and J genes are TRBV11-3 and TRBJ2-1; tentatively, D is TRBD2 (6 bases). Germline CDR1 is SGHNT and CDR2 is YENEEA. The CDR3 covers 17 residues. V shed 5 bases and J shed 1 base, with 18 bases lying between them. CDR3 bases: TGTGCCAGCAGCCCCCCCGCCGGGGGAGCATCCTACAATGAGCAGTTCTTC. Translated: CASSPPAGGASYNEQFF. Full variable domain (outside the CDR3, taken from reference TRBV11-3 and TRBJ2-1): EAGVVQSPRYKIIEKKQPVAFWCNPISGHNTLYWYLQNLGQGPELLIRYENEEAVDDSQLPKDRFSAERLKGVDSTLKIQPAELGDSAVYLCASSPPAGGASYNEQFFGPGTRLTVL.

The rearrangement links TRBV7-2 to TRBJ2-7; unclear D gene. V shed 5 bases and J shed 6 bases, with 17 bases lying between them. The CDR3 loop spans 14 amino acids. The germline gives CDR1 SGHTA, CDR2 FQGNSA. DNA for the CDR3: TGTGCCAGCAGCCCCTCTATTGAGGTCCGCGAGCAGTACTTC. Residues: CASSPSIEVREQYF.

In the case of this clone: One junction end does not reproduce the germline sequence, and a read error may be involved. V usage is TRBV7-2 and J usage is TRBJ2-3; 8 bases line up with TRBD2. In germline, CDR1 is SGHTA, CDR2 FQGNSA. This CDR3 is built from 15 residues. CDR3 sequence: CAISLTSGSTDTQYF. CDR3 DNA: TGTGCCATCAGCTTAACTAGCGGCAGCACAGATACGCAGTATTTT.

J is TRBJ2-3 and V is TRBV23-1, with TRBD2 matching 8 bases. TRBV23-1 is an ORF, with its function uncertain. Trimming at V came to 6 bases and at J to 6 bases, leaving 14 bases not matched to a gene. This CDR3 contains 16 residues. CDR3 amino acids: CASSRPGLAGRDTQYF. The CDR3 DNA follows: TGCGCCAGCAGCCGCCCCGGACTAGCTGGCAGGGATACGCAGTATTTT.

J is TRBJ2-7 and V is TRBV25-1, with 7 bases aligning to TRBD1. Germline V gene sequence: CDR1 MGHDK, CDR2 SYGVNS. V was pared by 9 bases and J by 3 bases, with 8 bases of the junction left unmatched. The CDR3 is 13 residues long. The CDR3 DNA reads TGTGCCAGTGAAAGGGGGCAGGGCTACGAGCAGTACTTC. Protein sequence: CASERGQGYEQYF.

In regard to this clone: At one end the junction does not follow the germline gene, possibly because of a read error. The chain links TRBV27 to TRBJ2-4, with unresolved D. The CDR3 has 17 amino acids. In germline, CDR1 is MNHEY, CDR2 SMNVEV (reference sequence). This CDR3 reads CASSSPINGSAKNSQYF. CDR3 bases: TGTGCCAGCAGTTCGCCGATCAATGGATCGGCCAAAAACAGTCAGTACTTC.

V usage is TRBV27 and J usage is TRBJ2-7; a possible D gene is TRBD1 (5 bases). The length of the CDR3 is 14 residues. From germline, CDR1 is MNHEY and CDR2 SMNVEV (reference sequence). V gave up 3 bases and J gave up 3 bases, with 12 bases separating them. DNA for the CDR3: TGTGCCAGCAGTTTTCGGCAGGGTGGCTACGAGCAGTACTTC. Protein product: CASSFRQGGYEQYF.

V gene TRBV5-4 combines with J gene TRBJ2-1; no reliable D call. The ends were cut back, 7 bases at V and 6 bases at J, with 5 bases in the middle. The CDR3 has 10 residues. Germline V gene lookup returns CDR1 SGHNT and CDR2 YYREEE (reference sequence). CDR3 amino acids: CASGSNEQFF. The CDR3 nucleotides read TGTGCCAGCGGTAGCAATGAGCAGTTCTTC.

This clone was recorded a few times. The rearrangement uses TRBV7-3 and TRBJ2-1, with 8 nucleotides matching TRBD2. Germline loops: CDR1 SGHTA, CDR2 FQGTGA. Germline trimming cut 5 bases from V and 5 bases from J; bases unmatched to any gene: 11. CDR3 size: 16 residues. For the CDR3, the DNA is TGTGCCAGCAGCCTCCTTGGGGTAGCGGGGAACAATGAGCAGTTCTTC. Translating gives CASSLLGVAGNNEQFF.

The V gene is TRBV4-1, the J gene TRBJ2-1, with a tentative D call TRBD2 (5 bases). Germline CDR1 reads MGHRA; CDR2 reads YSYEKL. V lost 3 bases to trimming and J lost 0 bases, with 24 bases between them. The CDR3 runs to 20 residues. The CDR3 nucleotides are TGCGCCAGCAGCCAGAGCTCCGCTCCAGAGCGGAAGGCCTCCTACAATGAGCAGTTCTTC. This sequence encodes CASSQSSAPERKASYNEQFF.

The chain is built from TRBV5-5 and TRBJ1-2; no clear D gene. Germline V gene lookup returns CDR1 SGHKS and CDR2 YYEKEE (reference sequence). V lost 1 base and J 3 bases, leaving 7 bases between the germline ends. This CDR3 contains 13 residues. CDR3 amino acids: CASSLMQDYGYTF. As DNA, the CDR3 is TGTGCCAGCAGCTTGATGCAGGACTATGGCTACACCTTC.

This clone was picked up a small number of times. The chain carries TRBV9 and TRBJ1-1; D ambiguous. The CDR3 extends over 13 amino acids. The ends were cut back, 4 bases at V and 0 bases at J, with 7 bases in the middle. From germline, CDR1 is SGDLS and CDR2 YYNGEE. As DNA, the CDR3 is TGTGCCAGCAGCCAGACACTGAACACTGAAGCTTTCTTT. It codes for CASSQTLNTEAFF. Supplemented by reference TRBV9 and TRBJ1-1, the full variable domain reads DSGVTQTPKHLITATGQRVTLRCSPRSGDLSVYWYQQSLDQGLQFLIQYYNGEERAKGNILERFSAQQFPDLHSELNLSSLELGDSALYFCASSQTLNTEAFFGQGTRLTVV.

The rearrangement links TRBV5-6 to TRBJ1-6; D remains ambiguous. V lost 0 bases and J 5 bases, leaving 9 bases between the germline ends. The CDR3 is 15 amino acids. Germline V lookup: CDR1 SGHDT, CDR2 YYEEEE. The chain's CDR3 is CASSLGEPNNSPLHF. The CDR3 DNA reads as TGTGCCAGCAGCTTGGGTGAGCCTAATAATTCACCCCTCCACTTT.

This clone occurred a few times. The chain couples TRBV2 to TRBJ2-1, with 14 bases aligning to TRBD2. V was pared by 10 bases and J by 0 bases, with 11 bases of the junction left unmatched. Per germline, CDR1 SNHLY and CDR2 FYNNEI. The CDR3 is 18 amino acids. The CDR3 sequence: CAIRGLAGGGNSYNEQFF. CDR3 nucleotide sequence: TGTGCCATCCGAGGACTAGCGGGAGGCGGGAACTCCTACAATGAGCAGTTCTTC.

The genes are TRBV9 and TRBJ2-2, with D possibly being TRBD2 (5 bases). There are 14 residues in the CDR3. V was shortened by 4 bases and J by 0 bases, with 7 bases between the two germline ends. Germline-derived CDR1 and CDR2 are SGDLS and YYNGEE. For the CDR3, the DNA is TGTGCCAGCAGCTTCGGGACGAACACCGGGGAGCTGTTTTTT. Translated, it gives CASSFGTNTGELFF.

The genes are TRBV15 and TRBJ2-5; weak D call: TRBD1 (5 bases). Looked up from germline, CDR1 is LNHNV and CDR2 is YYDKDF (reference sequence). There are 12 residues in the CDR3. Between the trimmed V and J ends, which lost 3 bases and 5 bases, there was a span of 7 bases. The CDR3 loop reads CATSRGHETQYF. DNA of the CDR3: TGTGCCACCAGCAGGGGGCATGAGACCCAGTACTTC.

CDR3 amino acids: CASSPPHRAGNTIYF. CDR3 sequence (DNA): TGTGCCAGCTCACCACCCCACAGGGCTGGAAACACCATATATTTT. The genes are TRBV18 and TRBJ1-3, with D perhaps TRBD1 (6 bases). The V gene lost 0 bases and the J gene lost 2 bases, with 8 bases spanning the gap. Per the germline V gene, CDR1 is KGHSH and CDR2 is LQKENI. CDR3 length equals 15 residues.

This clone was seen a single time. V is TRBV7-8 and J is TRBJ2-1, with TRBD2 matching over 13 bases. From germline, CDR1 is SGHVS and CDR2 FQNEAQ. The CDR3 contains 14 residues. V lost 5 bases, J lost 15 bases, and 10 bases stayed unmatched. Written as DNA, the CDR3 is TGTGCCAGCAGCCACCCCGGACTAGCGGGAGATCGGTTCTTC. Its translation: CASSHPGLAGDRFF.

The rearrangement links TRBV30 to TRBJ1-2, with no clear D. Germline CDR1 GTSNPN, CDR2 SVGIG (reference sequence). V was trimmed by 6 bases and J by 5 bases, leaving 22 bases between them. This CDR3 comprises 15 residues. CDR3 sequence (DNA): TGTGCCTGTCCGGTTCTGATACGCAACCTGTATGGCTACACCTTC. Its translation is CACPVLIRNLYGYTF.

The V and J genes are TRBV2 and TRBJ2-7; TRBD1 aligns across 8 bases. Looked up from germline, CDR1 is SNHLY and CDR2 is FYNNEI. This CDR3 is built from 14 residues. The trim removed 6 bases at V and 4 bases at J, leaving 8 bases unmatched. The CDR3 nucleotides read TGTGCCAGCAGGAGGGGGGACAGGTCTTACGAGCAGTACTTC. Residues: CASRRGDRSYEQYF.

This chain connects TRBV2 to TRBJ2-3; possibly TRBD2 for D (6 bases). With 6 bases removed from V and 4 bases from J, the gap between germline ends came to 8 bases. The CDR3 sequence is 12 residues long. Germline V CDR1 and CDR2: SNHLY, FYNNEI. The DNA of the CDR3 is TGTGCCAGCAGACTAGCCCCAGATACGCAGTATTTT. It specifies CASRLAPDTQYF.

This clone was counted between two and nine times. CDR3 nucleotides: TGTGCCAGCAGCCCCCGGACCGGGGAGGAAAAACTGTTTTTT. Protein: CASSPRTGEEKLFF. This chain connects TRBV9 to TRBJ1-4; D not resolved. Germline loops: CDR1 SGDLS, CDR2 YYNGEE. This CDR3 comprises 14 residues. V gave up 4 bases and J gave up 8 bases, with 15 bases separating them.